A selection of T cell receptor beta chains follows, all from one sample in a study of cytomegalovirus exposure and HLA in healthy donors. Clones were sequenced by immunoSEQ multiplex PCR, and TCRdb holds only the in-frame ones, with some missing. The repertoire holds roughly 300,000 clones, roughly 85% seen once, with 0.7% to 0.85% in the top ten. Sequenced input: PBMCs. The receptors here all came from a woman aged 18-29 years in good health and CMV-seronegative. The CDR3 runs from the conserved cysteine through the conserved F or W.

>TRBJ1-2|TRBV28
CASSFGDRGLNGYTF
>TRBJ2-3|TRBV5-6
CASSLQAGDTQYF
>TRBJ1-2|TRBV7-2
CASSLSGMTNYGYTF
>TRBJ2-3|TRBV5-1
CASRFYTDTQYF
>TRBJ2-7|TRBV7-2
CASSPRGRASYEQYF
>TRBJ2-1|TRBV20-1
CSVQGNEQFF
>TRBJ2-2|TRBV12-5
CASGLPRAGDTGELFF
>TRBJ2-7|TRBV9
CASSGTEDYEQYF
>TRBJ2-7|TRBV19
CASSNPSSYEQYF
>TRBJ2-7|TRBV18
CASSPPFYGQGSTYEQYF
>TRBJ2-2|TRBV7-9
CASSQSGGELFF
>TRBJ2-7|TRBV5-4
CASSKGQDYEQYF
>TRBJ1-2|TRBV5-1
CASSRPTGASNYGYTF
>TRBJ2-1|TRBV4-1
CASSQGPLSGRFNEQFF
>TRBJ2-2|TRBV11-2
CASSLFSADTGELFF
>TRBJ2-5|TRBV30
CAFTQGAQETQYF
>TRBJ1-5|TRBV7-2
CASSLQGDQPQHF
>TRBJ2-7|TRBV7-2
CASSSYRAYEQYF
>TRBJ2-3|TRBV19
CASSISTGYTDTQYF
>TRBJ2-3|TRBV7-6
CASSLANLALGTDTQYF
>TRBJ2-7|TRBV7-3
CASSSYTGSSYEQYF
>TRBJ2-2|TRBV9
CASSVLAGTNTGELFF
>TRBJ1-2|TRBV7-2
CASSLGANYGYTF
>TRBJ1-1|TRBV28
CASQPTRDTYTEAFF
>TRBJ2-7|TRBV11-3
CASRNDRDYEQYF
>TRBJ1-4|TRBV4-1
CASSSRKGLNEKLFF
>TRBJ2-1|TRBV5-4
CASSQGLAGMNEQFF
>TRBJ1-4|TRBV4-1
CASSQDKGGVFHEKLFF
>TRBJ2-2|TRBV4-2
CASSQEASASTGELFF
>TRBJ2-7|TRBV5-4
CASSGKTSGVSGEQYF
>TRBJ2-7|TRBV6-5
CASSSLDTYEQYF
>TRBJ2-3|TRBV2
CASSEGSRVADTQYF
>TRBJ2-7|TRBV7-2
CASSLGVTTYEQYF
>TRBJ2-1|TRBV18
CASSPPSASGREQFF
>TRBJ1-2|TRBV2
CASEIFGTGRAQVNPYGYTF
>TRBJ2-3|TRBV27
CASSLRSPDTQYF
>TRBJ1-3|TRBV5-1
CASSLGTGEFGNTIYF